These 19 T cell receptor beta chains originate from one sample sequenced in a study of blood T cell repertoires in COVID-19. Sequencing was performed with immunoSEQ multiplex PCR; in TCRdb, only in-frame clones are kept and a portion is missing. The data show over 150,000 clones, with roughly 84% seen just once and 5.5% to 7% held by the top ten. The source material was peripheral blood. The receptors here all came from a man in his forties or fifties with active or convalescent COVID-19.

The chain employs TRBV6-5 and TRBJ2-3; D perhaps matches TRBD2 (5 bases). The CDR3 is made up of 15 amino acids. Germline CDR1 reads MNHEY; CDR2 reads SVGAGI. The V end lost 6 bases, the J end lost 1 base, and 14 bases lay between the germline ends. CDR3 in DNA: TGTGCCAGCAGCCCCCCCTCCGGGGGCACAGATACGCAGTATTTT. Amino acid sequence: CASSPPSGGTDTQYF.

V gene TRBV5-7 combines with J gene TRBJ2-5, with D possibly matching TRBD1 (6 bases). TRBV5-7 is annotated as an ORF whose role is uncertain. V lost 2 bases to trimming and J lost 2 bases, with 16 bases between them. The length of the CDR3 is 16 residues. DNA of the CDR3: TGTGCCAGCAGCTTAGTAAGGGGACAATGTCAAGAGACCCAGTACTTC. Protein product: CASSLVRGQCQETQYF.

The genes are TRBV10-3 and TRBJ1-2, with TRBD1 as a possible D gene (6 bases). V lost 0 bases and J lost 6, with 14 bases in between. CDR1 ENHRY and CDR2 SYGVKD come from the germline V gene. The CDR3 has 15 amino acids. The CDR3 is CAISESIRGADGYTF. The CDR3 nucleotides are TGTGCCATCAGTGAGTCCATTCGGGGGGCGGATGGCTACACCTTC.

The rearrangement links TRBV15 to TRBJ2-1; 9 positions agree with TRBD2. The length of the CDR3 is 15 residues. Germline V gene lookup returns CDR1 LNHNV and CDR2 YYDKDF (reference sequence). With V trimmed by 3 bases and J by 8 bases, 8 bases remained unmatched. CDR3 amino acids: CATSRLLAGGHEQFF. The CDR3 DNA reads TGTGCCACCAGCAGGCTACTAGCGGGCGGCCATGAGCAGTTCTTC.

This clone was detected a few times. The chain links TRBV6-5 to TRBJ1-5; 9 nucleotides agree with TRBD1. Looked up from germline, CDR1 is MNHEY and CDR2 is SVGAGI. After removal of 8 bases from V and 3 bases from J, the junction contained 8 bases not matched to a gene. The CDR3 consists of 15 residues. The CDR3 is CASFRGQGLNQPQHF. In DNA form, the CDR3 reads TGTGCCAGCTTCCGGGGACAGGGCCTCAATCAGCCCCAGCATTTT.

This chain uses TRBV29-1 with TRBJ1-2; 7 bases align to TRBD1. The CDR3 spans 13 residues. Germline loops: CDR1 SQVTM, CDR2 ANQGSEA. The V and J ends lost 8 bases and 3 bases, in that order; junction bases with no gene match: 9. The CDR3 sequence is CSIWTGTDYGYTF. For the CDR3, the DNA is TGCAGCATATGGACCGGGACAGACTATGGCTACACCTTC.

This rearrangement joins TRBV13 to TRBJ2-7; possibly TRBD2 for D (6 bases). The CDR3 has 19 residues. V gave up 1 base and J gave up 2 bases, with 24 bases separating them. Germline V gene lookup returns CDR1 PRHDT and CDR2 FYEKMQ (reference sequence). The CDR3 is CASSLASPFRATGAYEQYF. The CDR3 DNA sequence: TGTGCCAGCAGCTTAGCCTCCCCTTTCAGGGCCACGGGGGCCTACGAGCAGTACTTC. Combining the CDR3 with reference TRBV13 and TRBJ2-7 gives the whole variable domain AAGVIQSPRHLIKEKRETATLKCYPIPRHDTVYWYQQGPGQDPQFLISFYEKMQSDKGSIPDRFSAQQFSDYHSELNMSSLELGDSALYFCASSLASPFRATGAYEQYFGPGTRLTVT.

This chain uses TRBV7-2 with TRBJ2-5, with TRBD1 matching 8 bases. Germline V gene data show CDR1 as SGHTA and CDR2 as FQGNSA. This CDR3 region has 13 residues. The ends lost 4 bases at V and 5 bases at J; junction bases unmatched: 3. The chain's CDR3 is CASSSQGGETQYF. The CDR3 nucleotides read TGTGCCAGCAGCTCACAGGGGGGCGAGACCCAGTACTTC.

V is TRBV27 and J is TRBJ1-6; 7 positions agree with TRBD1. Germline CDR1 MNHEY, CDR2 SMNVEV (reference sequence). This CDR3 has 15 residues. J gave up 10 bases and V 6 bases, and 12 bases lay outside the gene matches. The CDR3 DNA reads as TGTGCCAGCAGCCCCCGACAGGGTTGGGGATCACCCCTCCACTTT. Amino acid sequence: CASSPRQGWGSPLHF.

The rearrangement joins TRBV29-1 to TRBJ2-3; 11 nucleotides align to TRBD2. This CDR3 has 13 residues. Germline-derived CDR1 and CDR2 are SQVTM and ANQGSEA. V was clipped by 6 bases and J by 5 bases; unmatched bases: 4. As DNA, the CDR3 is TGCAGCGTCTCTAGCGGGAGGAAAGATACGCAGTATTTT. Translating it yields CSVSSGRKDTQYF.

This rearrangement joins TRBV19 to TRBJ2-7; D is ambiguous. Trimming shortened V by 5 bases and J by 0 bases, and 11 bases separated the two germline ends. CDR1 is LNHDA, CDR2 SQIVND, per germline (reference sequence). The CDR3 is made up of 14 amino acids. The DNA of the CDR3 is TGTGCCAGTAGTTTCGACACCCTCTCCTACGAGCAGTACTTC. This encodes CASSFDTLSYEQYF.

V is TRBV3-1 (or the pseudogene TRBV3-2) and J is TRBJ1-1; a possible D gene is TRBD1 (5 bases). The CDR3 totals 16 residues. Germline CDR1 and CDR2: LGHDT and YNNKEL (reference sequence). V was cut by 5 bases and J by 4 bases, with 20 bases left in between. The CDR3 region has the DNA TGTGCCAGCAGCGACCTCATCTCAGGGTCCGGCACTGAAGCTTTCTTT. It is translated as CASSDLISGSGTEAFF.

The gene calls are TRBV20-1 and TRBJ1-2; D not resolved. Trimming stripped 3 bases from V and 6 bases from J, with 5 bases between. The germline V gene has CDR1 DFQATT and CDR2 SNEGSKA (reference sequence). CDR3 length: 10 residues. This chain's CDR3 is CSASFNGYTF. The CDR3 nucleotides are TGCAGTGCTAGTTTTAATGGCTACACCTTC.

J is TRBJ2-7 and V is TRBV21-1; the D call TRBD1 from the table was never checked on the DNA. TRBV21-1 counts as a pseudogene. This CDR3 has 17 amino acids. DNA for the CDR3: TGTGCCAGCAGCATCCGACAGGGGCCCAGATTAAACTACGAGCAGTACTTC. This gives the protein CASSIRQGPRLNYEQYF.

This clone appeared many times. CDR3 coding DNA: TGTGCCAGCAGCTTGGATAGATACACAGATACGCAGTATTTT. Amino acid sequence: CASSLDRYTDTQYF. This chain uses TRBV5-4 with TRBJ2-3; no firm D call. The CDR3 length is 14 residues. CDR1 and CDR2 from the germline V gene are SGHNT and YYREEE (reference sequence). The V end was cut by 0 bases, the J end by 2 bases, with 7 bases between.

CDR3 sequence reads: CASSQEGGGRLSYEQYF. The DNA for the CDR3 is TGCGCCAGCAGCCAAGAAGGTGGCGGGAGGTTGTCCTACGAGCAGTACTTC. The rearrangement joins TRBV4-1 to TRBJ2-7; 8 bases match TRBD2. Germline-derived CDR1 and CDR2 are MGHRA and YSYEKL. The J segment lost 1 base and the V segment lost 0 bases, leaving 8 bases of the junction unmatched. This CDR3 has 17 amino acids.

This chain connects TRBV27 to TRBJ2-1; D might be TRBD1 (6 bases). The V end lost 5 bases, the J end lost 0 bases, and 23 bases lay between the germline ends. The germline gives CDR1 MNHEY, CDR2 SMNVEV (reference sequence). There are 19 residues in the CDR3. CDR3 DNA sequence: TGTGCCAGCAGTCGCACGAACACAGGGCTTGCTAGCTCCTACAATGAGCAGTTCTTC. Residues: CASSRTNTGLASSYNEQFF.

The J gene is TRBJ1-4, the V gene TRBV18, with D uncertain. This CDR3 contains 15 residues. Germline V gene lookup returns CDR1 KGHSH and CDR2 LQKENI. Deletions cut 8 bases from V and 3 bases from J, with 16 bases between. DNA of the CDR3: TGTGCCAGCCCCTACCGGCGGCAGCCTAATGAAAAACTGTTTTTT. As protein: CASPYRRQPNEKLFF.

The J gene is TRBJ2-5, the V gene TRBV6-4; 8 positions match TRBD1. The CDR3 is made up of 15 amino acids. The J segment lost 4 bases and the V segment lost 0 bases, leaving 4 bases of the junction unmatched. CDR1 is MRHNA, CDR2 SNTAGT, per germline. Here the CDR3 reads CASSDSGQGGETQYF. In DNA, the CDR3 is TGTGCCAGCAGTGACTCCGGACAGGGAGGAGAGACCCAGTACTTC.